These T cell receptor beta chains were read from a single sample in a study of neoadjuvant anti-PD-1 for oral cavity cancer. Produced via immunoSEQ multiplex PCR; TCRdb's table is partial and in-frame only. The sample holds 40,000 or so clones; 35% to 40% are singletons and the top ten take approximately 16%. Source: tumor tissue, taken after nivolumab (anti-PD-1) treatment. These receptors were collected from a person aged 35-80 years with oral cavity squamous cell carcinoma. The CDR3 runs from the conserved cysteine through the conserved F or W. D genes are given only for firm matches. Rows give clone size only sometimes, using once, few, many, or a class for an expanded clone.

.	TRBV6-5	many	TRBJ1-4	TGTGCCAGTAATAAGGCAGGCCTTGAAAAACTGTTTTTT	CASNKAGLEKLFF
TRBD2	TRBV7-9	.	TRBJ2-3	TGTGCCAGCAGCTTAAGTCGGGAGGGGAGAGCGTATTTT	CASSLSREGRAYF
TRBD1	TRBV30	few	TRBJ2-7	TGTGCCTGGAGTGTACTATTTCCGGGACAGGGGATGCGGTACTTC	CAWSVLFPGQGMRYF
.	TRBV7-9	few	TRBJ1-4	TGTGCCAGCAGCAGTAACAGGGTCGCAACTAATGAAAAACTGTTTTTT	CASSSNRVATNEKLFF
TRBD1	TRBV4-2	.	TRBJ2-3	TGTGCCAGCAGCCTATCGCAGGGGGAACCTCCAGATACGCAGTATTTT	CASSLSQGEPPDTQYF
.	TRBV6-5	once	TRBJ2-2	TGTGCCAGCAGTTACGCCGGGGAGCTGTTTTTT	CASSYAGELFF
.	TRBV5-4	few	TRBJ2-7	TGTGCCAGCAGCGACGGAGGTACGGGCCTCGAGCAGTACTTC	CASSDGGTGLEQYF
.	TRBV2	.	TRBJ2-7	TGTGCCAGCAGTGAAGCAGTAGAGGGAACAACCTACGAGCAGTACTTC	CASSEAVEGTTYEQYF
.	TRBV4-1	.	TRBJ2-1	TGCGCCAGCAGCCACCCTAGTACTGGCAATGAGCAGTTCTTC	CASSHPSTGNEQFF
.	TRBV6-5	.	TRBJ2-5	TGTGCCAGCAGTTACTCCTACCAAGAGACCCAGTACTTC	CASSYSYQETQYF
.	TRBV11-1	.	TRBJ2-1	TGTGCCAGCAGCTTAGGCAGGGGCAATGAGCAGTTCTTC	CASSLGRGNEQFF
TRBD1	TRBV4-2	.	TRBJ1-6	TGTGCCAGCAGCCAAGCTAGGGGGACAGGTAATTCACCCCTCCACTTT	CASSQARGTGNSPLHF
TRBD1	TRBV27	few	TRBJ1-2	TGTGCCAGCAGTAATCGGGACAGGGTGAGCGGCTACACCTTC	CASSNRDRVSGYTF
.	TRBV25-1	many	TRBJ1-2	TGTGCCAGCAGTGGGTACGGGGGTGGGATGGACTACACCTTC	CASSGYGGGMDYTF
.	TRBV2	medium-sized	TRBJ1-3	TGTGCCAGCAATCAGGACCGTAGCTCTGGAAACACCATATATTTT	CASNQDRSSGNTIYF
TRBD2	TRBV13	few	TRBJ2-5	TGTGCCAGCAGCTCCCGAGGGGAGACTAGCGGGGTTAAGACCCAGTACTTC	CASSSRGETSGVKTQYF
.	TRBV7-8	few	TRBJ2-6	TGTGCCAGCAGCCCAAACTCTGGGGCCAACGTCCTGACTTTC	CASSPNSGANVLTF
.	TRBV5-1	.	TRBJ1-1	TGCGCCAGCAGCGCCGATACAAATCTGGCTTTCTTT	CASSADTNLAFF
.	TRBV9	.	TRBJ2-5	TGTGCCAGCAGCGATGGGTTTCAAGAGACCCAGTACTTC	CASSDGFQETQYF
TRBD1	TRBV6-1	few	TRBJ2-5	TGTGCCAGCAGGAGGACAGGGGGAGAGACCCAGTACTTC	CASRRTGGETQYF
.	TRBV9	.	TRBJ1-1	TGTGCCAGCAGCGTAGACTGGGGGGGCACTGAAGCTTTCTTT	CASSVDWGGTEAFF
.	TRBV15	few	TRBJ1-1	TGTGCCACCAGCAGAGGACGGGGGCTGAAGAACACTGAAGCTTTCTTT	CATSRGRGLKNTEAFF
.	TRBV5-1	.	TRBJ2-1	TGCGCCAGCACTTCGGTCAGCGATGAGCAGTTCTTC	CASTSVSDEQFF
.	TRBV9	few	TRBJ2-6	TGTGCCAGCAGCTCAACATCAGACGGGCTCTCCCTGACTTTC	CASSSTSDGLSLTF
.	TRBV9	.	TRBJ2-1	TGTGCCAGCAGCGTAGGTCAGGGGACGCACAATGAGCAGTTCTTC	CASSVGQGTHNEQFF